This is a list of T cell receptor beta chains from one sample in a study of T cells in Graves' hyperthyroidism and ophthalmopathy. TCRdb re-called the multiplex PCR reads with MiXCR, one entry per CDR3 protein. Counted here are about 580,000 distinct CDR3 sequences, approximately 15% occurring once; the ten biggest clones make up 5.5% to 7.5%. What was sequenced was blood. These receptors were taken from a woman aged 25-40 years with Graves' hyperthyroidism that later progressed to Graves' ophthalmopathy. The CDR3 runs from the conserved cysteine through the conserved F or W. A D gene is named only where the DNA matches it firmly. Expanded clones are given a class, and other clones once, few, many or no size at all.

cdr3_aa	cdr3_nt	d_call	j_call	clone_size	v_call	cdr3_length
CAWTHLTDTQYF	TGTGCCTGGACCCATCTCACAGATACGCAGTATTTT	-	TRBJ2-3	few	TRBV30	12
CASSGGLAGAGANVLTF	TGTGCCAGCAGCGGGGGACTAGCGGGAGCTGGGGCCAACGTCCTGACTTTC	TRBD2	TRBJ2-6	many	TRBV7-9	17
CASSQQGTSGSSNEQFF	TGTGCCAGCAGCCAACAAGGGACTAGCGGGAGCTCAAATGAGCAGTTCTTC	TRBD2	TRBJ2-1	-	TRBV11-2	17
CASSSGTGYEQYF	TGTGCCAGCAGCTCCGGGACAGGCTACGAGCAGTACTTC	TRBD1	TRBJ2-7	many	TRBV11-1	13
CASERAAGGLGEQFF	TGTGCCAGCGAACGAGCGGCGGGAGGGTTGGGTGAGCAGTTCTTC	TRBD2	TRBJ2-1	many	TRBV12-3/TRBV12-4	15
CASSLTTGPPYF	TGTGCCAGCAGTTTGACCACCGGGCCCCCGTACTTC	-	TRBJ2-5	many	TRBV27	12
CASRTGSPLHF	TGTGCCAGCCGGACCGGTTCACCCCTCCACTTT	-	TRBJ1-6	many	TRBV28	11
CASSQVPGGTTEAFF	TGTGCCAGCAGCCAAGTTCCGGGGGGGACAACTGAAGCTTTCTTT	-	TRBJ1-1	-	TRBV14	15
CASTGAHSGNTIYF	TGTGCCAGCACGGGGGCTCACTCTGGAAACACCATATATTTT	-	TRBJ1-3	many	TRBV2	14
CASSSGTALDTGELFF	TGCGCCAGCAGCTCTGGGACAGCGTTGGACACCGGGGAGCTGTTTTTT	TRBD1	TRBJ2-2	-	TRBV5-1	16